These 30 T cell receptor beta chains came from one sample sequenced in a study of T cell repertoires in cytomegalovirus infection. TCRdb redid the calling of the reads with MiXCR, one entry per CDR3 protein. The sample includes around 630,000 distinct CDR3 sequences, 20% to 25% of them seen just once. Material: CD8+ T cells from PBMCs. These receptors were obtained from a human donor in good health (CMV status not recorded). Some clones in this sample may be carry-over from other donors' samples.

This chain joins TRBV4-3 and TRBJ1-2, with D possibly matching TRBD1 (5 bases). The ends were cut back, 0 bases at V and 8 bases at J, with 10 bases in the middle. CDR3 length: 13 residues. CDR1 and CDR2 from the germline V gene are LGHNA and YSLEER. CDR3 DNA sequence: TGCGCCAGCAGCCAAGATGGGGGTTACGGCTACACCTTC. Protein sequence: CASSQDGGYGYTF.

Here the CDR3 reads CASSVRINQPQHF. CDR3 in DNA: TGTGCCAGCAGTGTTCGCATAAATCAGCCCCAGCATTTT. The chain links TRBV12-3 or TRBV12-4 to TRBJ1-5, with D hard to call. Trimming removed 5 bases from V and 4 bases from J, with 9 bases in between. There are 13 residues in the CDR3.

This clonotype was picked up one time. This rearrangement joins TRBV7-9 to TRBJ1-1, with 8 bases lining up with TRBD1. V was pared by 5 bases and J by 5 bases, with 13 bases of the junction left unmatched. Germline loops: CDR1 SEHNR, CDR2 FQNEAQ (reference sequence). The CDR3 loop spans 16 amino acids. The CDR3, as DNA: TGTGCCAGCAGCCCACAGCCTACAGGGGGATGGACTGAAGCTTTCTTT. Protein sequence: CASSPQPTGGWTEAFF.

This chain links TRBV7-6 with TRBJ1-2; D is perhaps TRBD1 (6 bases). The CDR3 is 15 amino acids. Germline V lookup: CDR1 SGHVS, CDR2 FNYEAQ. V lost 4 bases and J lost 6, with 18 bases in between. In DNA, the CDR3 is TGTGCCAGCAGCTCGGGGGACAATCGCTGGGATGGCTACACCTTC. This sequence encodes CASSSGDNRWDGYTF.

In its sample, this clonotype was seen a few times. The chain links TRBV15 to TRBJ2-1; 8 positions agree with TRBD2. With V trimmed by 8 bases and J by 5 bases, 11 bases remained unmatched. Germline-derived CDR1 and CDR2 are LNHNV and YYDKDF (reference sequence). CDR3 length: 15 residues. CDR3 protein: CATLENSGDNNEQFF. The CDR3 bases are TGTGCCACCTTAGAGAATAGCGGGGATAACAATGAGCAGTTCTTC.

This clonotype was recorded once. With a much larger clone just one base away, this may be a read error. V is TRBV4-1 and J is TRBJ1-1; 8 bases line up with TRBD1. CDR3 size: 16 residues. In germline, CDR1 is MGHRA, CDR2 YSYEKL. The CDR3 sequence: CASSRQGAESGTEAFF. The CDR3 nucleotides are TGTGCCAGCAGCAGGCAGGGGGCCGAATCGGGGACTGAAGCTTTCTTT.

The V and J genes are TRBV29-1 and TRBJ1-1; D uncertain. Germline V gene lookup returns CDR1 SQVTM and CDR2 ANQGSEA. The CDR3 has 11 residues. The V and J ends lost 5 bases and 3 bases respectively, with 7 bases between them. The DNA for the CDR3 is TGCAGCGTTTTCGGGTACACTGAAGCTTTCTTT. Protein: CSVFGYTEAFF.

In its sample, this clonotype was seen a few times. J is TRBJ1-2 and V is TRBV7-9; TRBD1 agrees at 7 bases. CDR3 length equals 14 residues. CDR1 and CDR2 from the germline V gene are SEHNR and FQNEAQ (reference sequence). The V gene end was trimmed by 5 bases and the J gene end by 6 bases; junction bases not matched to a gene: 9. CDR3 nucleotides: TGTGCCAGCAGCCATCGACAGGGTCCCAATGGCTACACCTTC. Its translation is CASSHRQGPNGYTF. The full variable domain, in which reference TRBV7-9 and TRBJ1-2 provide the parts outside the CDR3, is DTGVSQNPRHKITKRGQNVTFRCDPISEHNRLYWYRQTLGQGPEFLTYFQNEAQLEKSRLLSDRFSAERPKGSFSTLEIQRTEQGDSAMYLCASSHRQGPNGYTFGSGTRLTVV.

This chain joins TRBV25-1 and TRBJ2-3; D is undetermined. V gave up 0 bases and J gave up 4 bases, with 8 bases separating them. CDR3 length equals 14 residues. Germline loops: CDR1 MGHDK, CDR2 SYGVNS. The CDR3 DNA reads as TGTGCCAGCAGTGAATATGGACGGGCAGATACGCAGTATTTT. Its translation is CASSEYGRADTQYF.

The chain links TRBV5-6 to TRBJ2-1; possibly TRBD2 for D (7 bases). CDR1 is SGHDT and CDR2 is YYEEEE in the germline V gene. CDR3 length: 13 residues. Between the trimmed V and J ends, which lost 0 bases and 8 bases, there was a span of 9 bases. The chain's CDR3 is CASSLGEGDEQFF. The DNA of the CDR3 is TGTGCCAGCAGCTTGGGGGAGGGGGATGAGCAGTTCTTC.

This clonotype was detected ten times or more. The chain couples TRBV7-9 to TRBJ2-1; D is possibly TRBD2 (6 bases). Trimming removed 7 bases at V and 1 base at J, with 14 bases between. Germline V gene data show CDR1 as SEHNR and CDR2 as FQNEAQ (reference sequence). This CDR3 comprises 15 residues. CDR3 protein: CASTPRDFSYNEQFF. In DNA, the CDR3 is TGTGCCAGCACCCCCCGGGACTTTTCCTACAATGAGCAGTTCTTC.

The rearrangement links TRBV25-1 to TRBJ1-6, with 11 bases aligning to TRBD1. The germline V gene encodes CDR1 MGHDK and CDR2 SYGVNS. CDR3 size: 15 residues. Losses at the gene ends were 5 bases for V and 9 bases for J; bases not matched to a gene: 6. CDR3 amino acids: CASSLEGQGGSPLHF. In DNA form, the CDR3 reads TGTGCCAGCAGTCTGGAGGGACAGGGGGGTTCACCCCTCCACTTT.

The genes are TRBV20-1 and TRBJ2-3, with TRBD2 as a possible D gene (5 bases). V was pared by 3 bases and J by 0 bases, with 22 bases between. The CDR3 is made up of 18 amino acids. Germline CDR1 and CDR2: DFQATT and SNEGSKA (reference sequence). The CDR3 sequence: CSASPSPVLGVSTDTQYF. CDR3 in DNA: TGCAGTGCTAGTCCCAGCCCTGTACTAGGTGTGAGCACAGATACGCAGTATTTT.

The chain recombines TRBV20-1 with TRBJ1-1; D may be TRBD1 (6 bases). V lost 5 bases and J 5 bases, leaving 18 bases between the germline ends. The CDR3 runs 14 residues. Germline V gives CDR1 DFQATT, CDR2 SNEGSKA (reference sequence). The CDR3: CSAGKVGAGTEAFF. The CDR3 DNA reads as TGCAGTGCTGGCAAAGTGGGGGCAGGGACTGAAGCTTTCTTT.

This rearrangement joins TRBV25-1 to TRBJ1-1, with D possibly TRBD1 on 5 matching bases. Germline CDR1 MGHDK, CDR2 SYGVNS. Trimming pared 8 bases from V and 4 bases from J, leaving 17 bases between. The CDR3 sequence is 14 residues long. The CDR3 here is CASLSWQGGTEAFF. The CDR3 coding sequence is TGTGCCAGCCTCTCCTGGCAGGGAGGCACTGAAGCTTTCTTT.

The genes are TRBV5-5 and TRBJ2-7, with TRBD1 as a possible D gene (6 bases). This CDR3 contains 13 residues. V was clipped by 5 bases and J by 3 bases, with 12 bases between them. CDR1 and CDR2 (germline): SGHKS, YYEKEE (reference sequence). The CDR3 region has the DNA TGTGCCAGCAGACCGGACAGCTACTACGAGCAGTACTTC. Translation: CASRPDSYYEQYF. The variable domain in full, with the rest retrieved from reference TRBV5-5 and TRBJ2-7, is DAGVTQSPTHLIKTRGQQVTLRCSPISGHKSVSWYQQVLGQGPQFIFQYYEKEERGRGNFPDRFSARQFPNYSSELNVNALLLGDSALYLCASRPDSYYEQYFGPGTRLTVT.

In this sample, this clonotype turned up a few times. This chain uses TRBV6-2 or TRBV6-3 with TRBJ2-1; 10 bases map to TRBD1. V lost 6 bases, J lost 5 bases, and 19 bases stayed unmatched. CDR3 length: 19 amino acids. The V gene's germline CDR1 is MNHEY and CDR2 SVGEGT. The CDR3 here is CASRALTGGRARPNNEQFF. The CDR3 region has the DNA TGTGCCAGCAGAGCATTGACAGGGGGCCGCGCTAGGCCTAACAATGAGCAGTTCTTC.

At least ten counts were recorded for this clonotype. The chain has TRBV7-9 and TRBJ1-1; D gene unclear. The CDR3 is 13 residues long. Trimming removed 4 bases at V and 4 bases at J, with 10 bases between. Germline values: CDR1 SEHNR, CDR2 FQNEAQ (reference sequence). The CDR3 nucleotides are TGTGCCAGCAGCTCCCCGGTTGCCACTGAAGCTTTCTTT. It is translated as CASSSPVATEAFF.

In this sample, this clonotype turned up a few times. This rearrangement joins TRBV15 to TRBJ2-6; D is ambiguous. The CDR3 length is 18 residues. Germline V lookup: CDR1 LNHNV, CDR2 YYDKDF (reference sequence). The V end was cut by 3 bases, the J end by 0 bases, with 15 bases between. The CDR3 here is CATSRIRASPSGANVLTF. CDR3 DNA: TGTGCCACCAGCAGGATAAGGGCCTCTCCCTCTGGGGCCAACGTCCTGACTTTC.

This rearrangement joins TRBV4-1 to TRBJ2-7, with 8 bases identical to TRBD1. Per germline, CDR1 MGHRA and CDR2 YSYEKL. The CDR3 contains 17 residues. V shed 3 bases, J shed 2 bases, and the junction held 12 bases outside the gene matches. The CDR3, as DNA: TGCGCCAGCAGCCACACAACAGGGGGACCCTATACCTACGAGCAGTACTTC. It yields the protein CASSHTTGGPYTYEQYF.

This chain uses TRBV23-1 with TRBJ2-3, with D perhaps TRBD1 (6 bases). TRBV23-1 is filed as an ORF, its function uncertain. The CDR3 has 17 residues. V lost 4 bases, J lost 2 bases, and 19 bases lay in between. CDR3 DNA sequence: TGCGCCAGCAGTCGAATCCGACAGGCCCTTTTCACAGATACGCAGTATTTT. Translating it yields CASSRIRQALFTDTQYF.

This clonotype occurred many times. The chain uses TRBV7-2 and TRBJ1-1; D remains unclear. The CDR3 has 16 amino acids. Trimming left V 4 bases short and J 5 bases short, with 20 bases between. Germline V gene lookup returns CDR1 SGHTA and CDR2 FQGNSA. The CDR3 protein is CASSSFLTGSWTEAFF. The CDR3 nucleotides read TGTGCCAGCAGCTCCTTCCTCACGGGCTCTTGGACTGAAGCTTTCTTT.

This chain connects TRBV7-8 to TRBJ2-5, with D perhaps TRBD1 (5 bases). The CDR3 is made up of 14 amino acids. The germline V gene has CDR1 SGHVS and CDR2 FQNEAQ. V was pared by 5 bases and J by 9 bases, with 19 bases between. This CDR3 reads CASSHPRVQGAQYF. In nucleotides, the CDR3 is TGTGCCAGCAGCCACCCCCGGGTTCAAGGGGCCCAGTACTTC.

In this sample, this clonotype turned up many times. The rearrangement uses TRBV7-6 and TRBJ2-1; 7 bases fit TRBD2. The length of the CDR3 is 14 residues. Germline assignment: CDR1 SGHVS and CDR2 FNYEAQ. The V and J ends lost 2 bases and 2 bases, in that order; junction bases with no gene match: 0. The CDR3 spells CASSLLAAYNEQFF. The CDR3 DNA reads as TGTGCCAGCAGCTTACTAGCGGCCTACAATGAGCAGTTCTTC. The full variable domain, rest sourced from reference TRBV7-6 and TRBJ2-1, is GAGVSQSPRYKVTKRGQDVALRCDPISGHVSLYWYRQALGQGPEFLTYFNYEAQQDKSGLPNDRFSAERPEGSISTLTIQRTEQRDSAMYRCASSLLAAYNEQFFGPGTRLTVL.

This clonotype was seen many times. This chain uses TRBV10-3 with TRBJ1-1, with 7 bases fitting TRBD1. The CDR3 loop spans 15 amino acids. J lost 6 bases, V lost 2 bases, and 9 bases had no gene match. CDR1 is ENHRY, CDR2 SYGVKD, per germline. In DNA form, the CDR3 reads TGTGCCATCAGTGAGATCCGAGGGGGCTCGGCTGAAGCTTTCTTT. Translating gives CAISEIRGGSAEAFF.

This clonotype has a handful of counts. CDR3 in amino acids: CAIRTGQTYEQYF. The CDR3 nucleotides read TGTGCCATCAGAACCGGACAGACCTACGAGCAGTACTTC. The chain uses TRBV10-3 and TRBJ2-7; D might be TRBD1 (6 bases). Germline assignment: CDR1 ENHRY and CDR2 SYGVKD. The CDR3 length is 13 residues. Trimming pared 6 bases from V and 2 bases from J, leaving 11 bases between.

Of note for this clonotype: A read error may be the cause here, since a much bigger clone is one base away. This chain uses TRBV7-2 with TRBJ2-7, with D maybe TRBD2 (5 bases). Germline CDR1 SGHTA, CDR2 FQGNSA. The V end lost 5 bases, the J end lost 6 bases, and 8 bases lay between the germline ends. The CDR3 covers 11 residues. The CDR3 region has the DNA TGTGCCAGCAGCGTAGGAGGCGAGCAGTACGTC. Its translation: CASSVGGEQYV.

In this sample, this clonotype turned up a few times. V and J are TRBV7-9 and TRBJ1-1, with TRBD1 matching over 8 bases. V trimming: 5 bases; J trimming: 0 bases; junction bases outside the gene matches: 2. This CDR3 is built from 14 residues. Germline lookup yields CDR1 SEHNR and CDR2 FQNEAQ (reference sequence). The CDR3 protein is CASSTGGMNTEAFF. As DNA, the CDR3 is TGTGCCAGCAGCACAGGGGGGATGAACACTGAAGCTTTCTTT.

This clonotype was counted many times. The rearrangement uses TRBV7-2 and TRBJ2-3; tentatively, D is TRBD1 (5 bases). The CDR3 totals 13 residues. Germline CDR1 SGHTA, CDR2 FQGNSA. V was pared by 8 bases and J by 5 bases, with 14 bases between. The CDR3: CASCIGAGDTQYF. As DNA, the CDR3 is TGTGCCAGCTGTATTGGGGCAGGAGATACGCAGTATTTT.

CDR3 loop: CSVHREQPQHF. The DNA for the CDR3 is TGCAGCGTCCACAGGGAACAGCCCCAGCATTTT. This chain connects TRBV29-1 to TRBJ1-5; D may be TRBD1 (6 bases). Germline assignment: CDR1 SQVTM and CDR2 ANQGSEA. The CDR3 sequence is 11 residues long. Deletions cut 6 bases from V and 7 bases from J, with 10 bases between.